Shown below are 5 T cell receptor beta chains from a single sample sequenced in a study of cytomegalovirus exposure and HLA in healthy donors. PCR was performed using 60 Vbeta and 13 Jbeta primers. Assay: immunoSEQ multiplex PCR; the TCRdb copy retains only in-frame clones and omits some. This sample has more than 100,000 clones, with roughly four fifths found just once. The sequenced material came from PBMCs. The receptors here all came from a female donor in good health and CMV-seropositive.

This sequence joins TRBV5-1 and TRBJ2-3; TRBD2 matches at 12 bases. J was trimmed by 4 bases and V by 4 bases; bases with no gene match: 7. This CDR3 region has 16 residues. The V gene's germline CDR1 is SGHRS and CDR2 YFSETQ. The CDR3 protein is CASSPTGTSGSDTQYF. In DNA form, the CDR3 reads TGCGCCAGCAGCCCCACCGGGACTAGCGGGTCAGATACGCAGTATTTT.

V and J are TRBV5-1 and TRBJ2-3; D perhaps matches TRBD1 (7 bases). The CDR3 covers 15 residues. Germline loops: CDR1 SGHRS, CDR2 YFSETQ. Trimming removed 4 bases at V and 3 bases at J, with 15 bases between. CDR3 DNA sequence: TGCGCCAGCAGCCCACTGACAGGGAGGACAGATACGCAGTATTTT. Its translation is CASSPLTGRTDTQYF.

The gene calls are TRBV21-1 and TRBJ2-1; TRBD2, the table's D call, was not compared with the DNA. TRBV21-1 is given as a pseudogene. The CDR3 spans 16 residues. CDR3 sequence: CASSKPAPRDYNEQFF. The CDR3 region has the DNA TGTGCCAGCAGCAAGCCCGCGCCGAGAGATTACAATGAGCAGTTCTTC.

The chain recombines TRBV6-6 with TRBJ2-2; TRBD1 might be the D (6 bases). From germline, CDR1 is MNHNY and CDR2 SVGAGI (reference sequence). The CDR3 consists of 15 residues. The V gene lost 5 bases and the J gene lost 2 bases, with 12 bases spanning the gap. CDR3 DNA sequence: TGTGCCAGCAGTATGCAGGGGACCAACACCGGGGAGCTGTTTTTT. Its protein is CASSMQGTNTGELFF.

The chain is built from TRBV9 and TRBJ2-3; 12 bases match TRBD2. Germline V gene data show CDR1 as SGDLS and CDR2 as YYNGEE. Trimming cost V 6 bases and J 4 bases; bases outside gene matches: 3. This CDR3 is built from 14 residues. The CDR3 DNA sequence: TGTGCCAGCAATCCTAGCGGGGGGGCAGATACGCAGTATTTT. Its translation is CASNPSGGADTQYF.